A selection of T cell receptor beta chains follows, all from one sample in a study of cytomegalovirus exposure and HLA in healthy donors. Some clones are missing from TCRdb's copy, which holds only in-frame ones; the method was immunoSEQ multiplex PCR. Of about 170,000 clones in the sample, roughly 76% were seen once. The sequencing input was PBMCs. These receptors were obtained from a woman younger than 30 in good health and CMV-seropositive. Each CDR3 is given with its conserved first and last residue. The size entry is marked missing in some rows and otherwise reads once, few, many or a size class.

CASSLPPGSPSYEQYF,TRBV27,NA,TRBJ2-7
CASSLVAGGTSDTQYF,TRBV7-3,NA,TRBJ2-3
CASSFTGANRNEQYF,TRBV11-3,NA,TRBJ2-7
CASSVASGRNYGYTF,TRBV9,NA,TRBJ1-2
CASSPPGANVLTF,TRBV11-2,NA,TRBJ2-6
CASSPFPRGRDTQYF,TRBV7-2,NA,TRBJ2-3
CASSLGDKTYEQYF,TRBV5-1,NA,TRBJ2-7
CASSYSTQGDTEAFF,TRBV6-5,NA,TRBJ1-1
CASSPFTVTDTQYF,TRBV7-9,NA,TRBJ2-3
CASSLDLRGKLFF,TRBV11-2,NA,TRBJ1-4
CASSLQGMNTEAFF,TRBV7-9,medium-sized,TRBJ1-1
CASSFIQNRVEAFF,TRBV9,NA,TRBJ1-1
CASSFAGQPNSPLHF,TRBV5-4,few,TRBJ1-6
CASSLGQLNYGYTF,TRBV13,NA,TRBJ1-2
CASGQLEAFF,TRBV2,NA,TRBJ1-1
CASSRFAPSALDNMNTEAFF,TRBV18,few,TRBJ1-1
CASSLAGALDTQYF,TRBV2,NA,TRBJ2-3
CASSLWYRTASTDTQYF,TRBV27,NA,TRBJ2-3
CASSVPWHYGYTF,TRBV7-9,NA,TRBJ1-2
CASTEDRDHYEQYF,TRBV5-4,NA,TRBJ2-7
CASSVTTDGYTF,TRBV28,NA,TRBJ1-2
CASSYRDRGPLDTEAFF,TRBV5-1,NA,TRBJ1-1
CSVGQARHGYTF,TRBV29-1,NA,TRBJ1-2
CASSHLGVSYGYTF,TRBV14,NA,TRBJ1-2
CASSQASYEQYF,TRBV14,few,TRBJ2-7
CASSPPLGGAGEQFF,TRBV18,NA,TRBJ2-1